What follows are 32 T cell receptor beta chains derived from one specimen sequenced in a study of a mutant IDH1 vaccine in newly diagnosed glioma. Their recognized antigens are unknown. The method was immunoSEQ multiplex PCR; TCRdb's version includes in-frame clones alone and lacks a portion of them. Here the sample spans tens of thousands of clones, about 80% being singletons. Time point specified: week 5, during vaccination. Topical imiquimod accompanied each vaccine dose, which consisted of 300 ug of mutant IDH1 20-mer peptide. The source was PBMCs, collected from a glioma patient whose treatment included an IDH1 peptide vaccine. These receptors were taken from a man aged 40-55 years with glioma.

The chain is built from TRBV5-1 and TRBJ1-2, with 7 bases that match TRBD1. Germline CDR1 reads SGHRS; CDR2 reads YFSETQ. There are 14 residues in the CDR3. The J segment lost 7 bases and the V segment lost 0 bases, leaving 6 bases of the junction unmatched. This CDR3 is CASSLAGTDLGYTF. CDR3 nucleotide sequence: TGCGCCAGCAGCTTGGCCGGGACAGATCTTGGCTACACCTTC.

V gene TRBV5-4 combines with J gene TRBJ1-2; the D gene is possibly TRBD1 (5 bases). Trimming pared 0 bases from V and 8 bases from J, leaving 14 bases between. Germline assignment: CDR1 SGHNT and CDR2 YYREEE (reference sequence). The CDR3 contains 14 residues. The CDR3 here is CASSLVGLNSGYTF. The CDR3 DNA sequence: TGTGCCAGCAGCTTGGTGGGACTCAATTCCGGCTACACCTTC.

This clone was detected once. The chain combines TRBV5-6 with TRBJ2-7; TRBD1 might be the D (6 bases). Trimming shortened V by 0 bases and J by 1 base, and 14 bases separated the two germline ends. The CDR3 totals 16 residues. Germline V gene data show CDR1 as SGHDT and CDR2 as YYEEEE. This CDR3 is CASSLGVGARSYEQYF. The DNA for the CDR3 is TGTGCCAGCAGCTTGGGGGTGGGGGCAAGATCCTACGAGCAGTACTTC.

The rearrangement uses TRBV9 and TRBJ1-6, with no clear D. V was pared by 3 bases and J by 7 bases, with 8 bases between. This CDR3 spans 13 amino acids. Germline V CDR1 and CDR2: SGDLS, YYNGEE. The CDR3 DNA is TGTGCCAGCAGCGGTAATATCAATTCACCCCTCCACTTT. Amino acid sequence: CASSGNINSPLHF.

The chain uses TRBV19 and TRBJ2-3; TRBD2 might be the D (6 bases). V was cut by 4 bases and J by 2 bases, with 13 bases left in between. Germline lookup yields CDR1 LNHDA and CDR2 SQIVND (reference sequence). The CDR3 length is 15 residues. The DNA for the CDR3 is TGTGCCAGTAGTAGCCGCTGGGGGGTCACAGATACGCAGTATTTT. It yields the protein CASSSRWGVTDTQYF.

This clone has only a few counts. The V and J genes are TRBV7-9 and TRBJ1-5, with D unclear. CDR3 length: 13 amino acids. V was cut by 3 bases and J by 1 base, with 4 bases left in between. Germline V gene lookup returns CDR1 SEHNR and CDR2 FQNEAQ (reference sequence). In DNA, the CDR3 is TGTGCCAGCAGCTTTGACAGCAATCAGCCCCAGCATTTT. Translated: CASSFDSNQPQHF.

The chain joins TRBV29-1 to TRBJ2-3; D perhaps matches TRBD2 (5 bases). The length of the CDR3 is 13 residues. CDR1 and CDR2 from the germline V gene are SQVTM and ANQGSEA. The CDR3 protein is CSVSGQSTDTQYF. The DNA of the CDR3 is TGCAGTGTGAGCGGTCAGAGCACAGATACGCAGTATTTT.

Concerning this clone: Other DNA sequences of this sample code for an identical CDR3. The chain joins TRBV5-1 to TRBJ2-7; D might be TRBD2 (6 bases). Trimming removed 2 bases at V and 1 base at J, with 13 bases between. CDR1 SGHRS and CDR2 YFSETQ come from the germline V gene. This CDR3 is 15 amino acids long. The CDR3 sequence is CASSLVPGVSYEQYF. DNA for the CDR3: TGCGCCAGCAGCTTAGTCCCGGGGGTGTCCTACGAGCAGTACTTC.

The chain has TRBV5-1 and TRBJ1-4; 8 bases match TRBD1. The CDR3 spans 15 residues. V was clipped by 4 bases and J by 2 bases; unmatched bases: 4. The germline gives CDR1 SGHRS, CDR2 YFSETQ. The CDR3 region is CASSNQGATNEKLFF. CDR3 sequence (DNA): TGCGCCAGCAGCAACCAGGGGGCGACTAATGAAAAACTGTTTTTT.

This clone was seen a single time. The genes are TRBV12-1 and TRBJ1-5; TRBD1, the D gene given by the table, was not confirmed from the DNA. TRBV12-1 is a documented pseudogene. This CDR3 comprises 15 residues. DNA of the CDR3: TGTGCCAGCAGCTTTGGTTGGACAGGGGATCAGCCCCAGCATTTT. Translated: CASSFGWTGDQPQHF.

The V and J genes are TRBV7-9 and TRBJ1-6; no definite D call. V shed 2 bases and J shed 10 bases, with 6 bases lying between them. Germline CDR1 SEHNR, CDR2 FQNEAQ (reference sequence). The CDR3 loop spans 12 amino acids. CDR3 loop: CASSLPGSPLHF. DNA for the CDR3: TGTGCCAGCAGCTTACCGGGCTCACCCCTCCACTTT.

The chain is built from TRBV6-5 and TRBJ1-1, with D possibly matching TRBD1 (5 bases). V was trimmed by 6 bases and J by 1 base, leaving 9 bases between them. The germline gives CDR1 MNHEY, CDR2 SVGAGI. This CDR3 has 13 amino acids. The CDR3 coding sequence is TGTGCCAGCAGGACCGGACAGAACACTGAAGCTTTCTTT. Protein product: CASRTGQNTEAFF.

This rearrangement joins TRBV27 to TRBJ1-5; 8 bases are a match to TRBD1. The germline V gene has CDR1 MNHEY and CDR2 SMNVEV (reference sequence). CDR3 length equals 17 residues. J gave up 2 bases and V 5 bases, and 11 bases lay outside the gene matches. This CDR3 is CASSNRTGTFGNQPQHF. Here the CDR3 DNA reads TGTGCCAGCAGTAATCGGACAGGGACATTCGGCAATCAGCCCCAGCATTTT.

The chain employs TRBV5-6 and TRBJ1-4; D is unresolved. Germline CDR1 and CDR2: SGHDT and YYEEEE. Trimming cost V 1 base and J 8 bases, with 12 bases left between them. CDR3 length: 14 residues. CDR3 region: CASSLPGMGEKLFF. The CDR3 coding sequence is TGTGCCAGCAGCTTGCCGGGAATGGGGGAAAAACTGTTTTTT.

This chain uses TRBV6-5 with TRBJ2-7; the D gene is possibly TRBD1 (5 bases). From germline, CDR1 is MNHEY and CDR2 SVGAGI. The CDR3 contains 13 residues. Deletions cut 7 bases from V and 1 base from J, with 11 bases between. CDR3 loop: CASKRQKSYEQYF. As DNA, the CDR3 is TGTGCCAGCAAACGACAGAAATCCTACGAGCAGTACTTC.

CDR3 sequence: CASSLTGFEQYF. The CDR3 DNA follows: TGTGCCAGCAGCCTGACAGGGTTCGAGCAGTACTTC. The V call is TRBV5-6, the J call TRBJ2-7; 7 positions agree with TRBD1. V lost 4 bases to trimming and J lost 6 bases; unmatched junction nucleotides: 4. From germline, CDR1 is SGHDT and CDR2 YYEEEE. The CDR3 has 12 residues.

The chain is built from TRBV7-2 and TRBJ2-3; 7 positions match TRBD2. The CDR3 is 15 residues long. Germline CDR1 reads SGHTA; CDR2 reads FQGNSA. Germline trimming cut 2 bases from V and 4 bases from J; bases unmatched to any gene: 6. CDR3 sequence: CASSLQGGLPDTQYF. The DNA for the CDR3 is TGTGCCAGCAGCTTACAGGGAGGGCTCCCAGATACGCAGTATTTT.

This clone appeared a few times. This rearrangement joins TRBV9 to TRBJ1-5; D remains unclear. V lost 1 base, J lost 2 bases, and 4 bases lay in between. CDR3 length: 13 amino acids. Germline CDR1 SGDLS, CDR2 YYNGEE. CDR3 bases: TGTGCCAGCAGCGTATCTGGCAATCAGCCCCAGCATTTT. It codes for CASSVSGNQPQHF. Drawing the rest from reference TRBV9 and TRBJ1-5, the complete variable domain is DSGVTQTPKHLITATGQRVTLRCSPRSGDLSVYWYQQSLDQGLQFLIQYYNGEERAKGNILERFSAQQFPDLHSELNLSSLELGDSALYFCASSVSGNQPQHFGDGTRLSIL.

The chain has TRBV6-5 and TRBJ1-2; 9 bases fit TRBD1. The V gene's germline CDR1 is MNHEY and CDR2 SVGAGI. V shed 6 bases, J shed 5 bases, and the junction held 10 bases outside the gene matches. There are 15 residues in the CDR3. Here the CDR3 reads CASRGTGGSKYGYTF. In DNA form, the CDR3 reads TGTGCCAGCAGGGGAACAGGGGGCAGCAAATATGGCTACACCTTC.

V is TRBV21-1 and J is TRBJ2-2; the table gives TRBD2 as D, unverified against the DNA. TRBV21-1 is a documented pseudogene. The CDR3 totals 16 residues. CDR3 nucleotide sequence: TGTGCCAGCAGCCCTACGGGCGGGGCGAACACCGGGGAGCTGTTTTTT. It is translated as CASSPTGGANTGELFF.

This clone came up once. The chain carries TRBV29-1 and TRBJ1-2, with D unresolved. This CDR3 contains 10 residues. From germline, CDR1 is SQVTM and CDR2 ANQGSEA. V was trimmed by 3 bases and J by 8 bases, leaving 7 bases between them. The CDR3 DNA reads TGCAGCGTTGAGTGGATGGGCTACACCTTC. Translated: CSVEWMGYTF. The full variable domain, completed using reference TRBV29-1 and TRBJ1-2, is SAVISQKPSRDICQRGTSLTIQCQVDSQVTMMFWYRQQPGQSLTLIATANQGSEATYESGFVIDKFPISRPNLTFSTLTVSNMSPEDSSIYLCSVEWMGYTFGSGTRLTVV.

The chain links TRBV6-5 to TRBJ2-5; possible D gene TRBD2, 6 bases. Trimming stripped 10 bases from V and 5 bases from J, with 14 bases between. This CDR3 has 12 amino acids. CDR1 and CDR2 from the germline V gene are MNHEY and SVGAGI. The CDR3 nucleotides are TGTGCCACGGAGGGTCGGGGGGAGACCCAGTACTTC. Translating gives CATEGRGETQYF.

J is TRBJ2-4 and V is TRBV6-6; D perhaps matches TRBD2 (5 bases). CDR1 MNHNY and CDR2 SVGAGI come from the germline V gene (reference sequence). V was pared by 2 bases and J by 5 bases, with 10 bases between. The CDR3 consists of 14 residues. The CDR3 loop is CASSYPNGENIQYF. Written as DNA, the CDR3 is TGTGCCAGCAGTTACCCGAACGGGGAAAACATTCAGTACTTC.

The CDR3 DNA is TGCGCCAGCAGTGACTCGACATGGGGGTCTTATTCACCCCTCCACTTT. Translating gives CASSDSTWGSYSPLHF. V gene TRBV10-1 combines with J gene TRBJ1-6, with D perhaps TRBD1 (5 bases). The length of the CDR3 is 16 residues. The germline V and J ends were trimmed by 3 bases and 8 bases, with 17 bases remaining between them. Germline V gene data show CDR1 as WNHNN and CDR2 as SYGVQD (reference sequence).

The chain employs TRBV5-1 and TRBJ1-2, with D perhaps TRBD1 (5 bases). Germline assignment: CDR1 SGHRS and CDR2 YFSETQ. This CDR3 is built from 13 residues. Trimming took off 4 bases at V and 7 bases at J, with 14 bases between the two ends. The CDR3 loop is CASSAAGTGGYTF. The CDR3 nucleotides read TGCGCCAGCAGCGCCGCAGGGACTGGTGGCTACACCTTC.

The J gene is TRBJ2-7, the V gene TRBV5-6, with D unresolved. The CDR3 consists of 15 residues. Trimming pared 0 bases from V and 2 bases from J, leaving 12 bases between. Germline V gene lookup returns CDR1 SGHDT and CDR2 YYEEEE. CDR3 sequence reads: CASSLVSLTTYEQYF. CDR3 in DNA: TGTGCCAGCAGCTTGGTGTCACTAACTACCTACGAGCAGTACTTC.

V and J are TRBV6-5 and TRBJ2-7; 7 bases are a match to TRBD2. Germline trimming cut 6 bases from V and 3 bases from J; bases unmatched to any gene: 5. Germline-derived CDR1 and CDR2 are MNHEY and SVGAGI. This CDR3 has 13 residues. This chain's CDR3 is CASRNPGGYEQYF. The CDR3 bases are TGTGCCAGCAGGAATCCGGGGGGCTACGAGCAGTACTTC.

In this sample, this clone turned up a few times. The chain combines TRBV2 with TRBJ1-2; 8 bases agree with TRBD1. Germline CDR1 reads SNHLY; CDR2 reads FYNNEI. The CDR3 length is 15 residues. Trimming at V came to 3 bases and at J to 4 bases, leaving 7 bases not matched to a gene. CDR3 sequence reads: CASSELYRGSYGYTF. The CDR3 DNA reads TGTGCCAGCAGTGAGCTCTACAGGGGGTCCTATGGCTACACCTTC. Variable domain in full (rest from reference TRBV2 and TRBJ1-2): EPEVTQTPSHQVTQMGQEVILRCVPISNHLYFYWYRQILGQKVEFLVSFYNNEISEKSEIFDDQFSVERPDGSNFTLKIRSTKLEDSAMYFCASSELYRGSYGYTFGSGTRLTVV.

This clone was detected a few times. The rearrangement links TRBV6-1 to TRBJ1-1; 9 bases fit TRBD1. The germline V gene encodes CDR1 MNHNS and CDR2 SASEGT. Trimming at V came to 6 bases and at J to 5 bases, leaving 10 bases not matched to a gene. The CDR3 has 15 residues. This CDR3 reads CASRTNRGLGTEAFF. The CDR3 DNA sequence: TGTGCCAGCAGAACGAACAGGGGGCTAGGGACTGAAGCTTTCTTT.

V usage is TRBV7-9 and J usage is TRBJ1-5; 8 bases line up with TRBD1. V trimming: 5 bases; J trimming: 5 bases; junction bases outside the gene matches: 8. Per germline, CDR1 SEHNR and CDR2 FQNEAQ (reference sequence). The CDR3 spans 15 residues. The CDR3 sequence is CASSEDRVYDQPQHF. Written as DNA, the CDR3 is TGTGCCAGCAGCGAGGACAGGGTGTACGATCAGCCCCAGCATTTT.

CDR3 sequence (DNA): TGTGCCAGCAGTAGAACGTCAGGGTTCAATCAGCCCCAGCATTTT. This codes for CASSRTSGFNQPQHF. The rearrangement joins TRBV7-6 to TRBJ1-5; perhaps TRBD1 as D (5 bases). Trimming removed 6 bases at V and 3 bases at J, with 15 bases between. Germline V CDR1 and CDR2: SGHVS, FNYEAQ. The CDR3 length is 15 residues.

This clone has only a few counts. CDR3 bases: TGTGCCAGCAGTGGGACAGGGGGGACCCACTTGTACGAGCAGTACTTC. This gives the protein CASSGTGGTHLYEQYF. V is TRBV28 and J is TRBJ2-7; 11 nucleotides line up with TRBD1. Unmatched junction bases numbered 10, after V lost 5 bases and J lost 4 bases. The CDR3 length is 16 residues. The germline CDR1 and CDR2 sequences are MDHEN and SYDVKM. The full variable domain, its missing parts supplied by reference TRBV28 and TRBJ2-7, is DVKVTQSSRYLVKRTGEKVFLECVQDMDHENMFWYRQDPGLGLRLIYFSYDVKMKEKGDIPEGYSVSREKKERFSLILESASTNQTSMYLCASSGTGGTHLYEQYFGPGTRLTVT.